The T cell receptor beta chain described here comes from a study of T-cell memory formation after mild COVID-19. TCRdb ran MiXCR on the 5' RACE reads and lists one entry per CDR3 protein. This sample has under 250,000 distinct CDR3 sequences, with roughly 27% found just once. Sample: PBMCs or a T cell subset sorted from them (not recorded which). The TCR originated in an adult woman who had mild COVID-19 (a few samples of this study predate the infection). Cell type and time point are not known.

The CDR3 spells CASSQGGFSYEQYF. CDR3 nucleotides: TGTGCCAGCAGCCAAGGGGGATTCTCCTACGAGCAGTACTTC. V is TRBV4-2 and J is TRBJ2-7; D gene uncertain. The V end lost 1 base, the J end lost 0 bases, and 7 bases lay between the germline ends. Germline lookup yields CDR1 LGHNA and CDR2 YNFKEQ. This CDR3 comprises 14 residues.